This T cell receptor beta chain was recorded in a study of T cells in Graves' hyperthyroidism and ophthalmopathy. This clonotype came up many times. The CDR3 has 16 residues. In germline, CDR1 is SQVTM, CDR2 ANQGSEA. Trimming left V 4 bases short and J 7 bases short, with 23 bases between. RNA transcripts yielded amplified TCR beta CDR3 regions. HTBI primers were used for first-round RT-PCR of the TCR CDR3. TCRdb reanalysed the multiplex PCR reads using MiXCR and keeps one entry per CDR3 protein. This sample has around 340,000 distinct CDR3 sequences, with approximately 15% found just once. In making diagnoses, clinical symptoms, serum thyroxine and TRAb, thyroid ultrasound and orbital computed tomography were all used.

The specimen sequenced was blood. The chain uses TRBV29-1 and TRBJ2-1, with D unresolved. The receptor comes from a woman younger than 45 with Graves' hyperthyroidism. The CDR3 loop is CSVVWSVPPWGNEQFF. The DNA of the CDR3 is TGCAGCGTTGTTTGGTCGGTTCCCCCGTGGGGTAATGAGCAGTTCTTC.